This T cell receptor beta chain was retrieved from a study of post-analysis software for immune sequencing data. Unique molecular identifiers were carried by the TCR beta cDNA libraries. TCRdb processed the PCR reads anew with MiXCR; each CDR3 protein has one entry. The repertoire includes 170,000 or so distinct CDR3 sequences, around 30% of them detected once, and about 1.6% sits in the top ten. Turning to this clonotype: The target antigen is unknown.

V gave up 5 bases and J gave up 11 bases; unmatched junction bases: 14. This CDR3 region has 14 residues. Looked up from germline, CDR1 is MNHNY and CDR2 is SVGAGI (reference sequence). Overall study results and limits: F measure clustering grouped samples strongly by preparation batch. Relative to controls, patients with multiple sclerosis showed significantly lower normalized Chao1 diversity. The five TRBV segments detected at higher frequency in patients than in controls included TRBV5-6, TRBV5-1 and TRBV20-1.

This sequence originates from a girl aged 5 to 17 with multiple sclerosis. V and J are TRBV6-6 and TRBJ1-1; 7 nucleotides agree with TRBD1. Sequenced material: blood. This chain's CDR3 is CASSRDRDGPLAFF. The CDR3 DNA follows: TGTGCCAGCAGTCGCGACAGGGATGGGCCCTTGGCTTTCTTT.